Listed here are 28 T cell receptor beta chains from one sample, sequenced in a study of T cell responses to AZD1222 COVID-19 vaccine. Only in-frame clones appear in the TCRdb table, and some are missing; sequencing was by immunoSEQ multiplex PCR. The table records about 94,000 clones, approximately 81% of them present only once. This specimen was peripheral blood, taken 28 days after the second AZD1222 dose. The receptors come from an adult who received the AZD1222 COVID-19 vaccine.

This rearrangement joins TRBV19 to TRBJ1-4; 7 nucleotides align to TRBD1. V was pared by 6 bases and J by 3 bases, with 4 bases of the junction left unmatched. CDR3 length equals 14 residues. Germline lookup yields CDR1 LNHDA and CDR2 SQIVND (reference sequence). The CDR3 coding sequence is TGTGCCAGTAGAAGACAGGGTTCTAATGAAAAACTGTTTTTT. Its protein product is CASRRQGSNEKLFF.

This chain's CDR3 is CASSIGTGFQKWDEQYF. CDR3 DNA: TGTGCCAGTAGTATTGGGACAGGGTTTCAGAAATGGGACGAGCAGTACTTC. The gene calls are TRBV19 and TRBJ2-7; TRBD1 agrees at 9 bases. With 3 bases clipped from V and 5 bases from J, the junction kept 14 bases outside the gene matches. Germline CDR1 LNHDA, CDR2 SQIVND (reference sequence). The CDR3 is made up of 17 amino acids.

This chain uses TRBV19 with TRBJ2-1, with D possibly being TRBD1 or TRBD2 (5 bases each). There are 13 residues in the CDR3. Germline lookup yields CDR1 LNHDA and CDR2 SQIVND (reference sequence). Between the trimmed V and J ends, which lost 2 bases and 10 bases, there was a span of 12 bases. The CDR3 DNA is TGTGCCAGTAGTATACTCGCGTGGGGGGAGCAGTTCTTC. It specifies CASSILAWGEQFF.

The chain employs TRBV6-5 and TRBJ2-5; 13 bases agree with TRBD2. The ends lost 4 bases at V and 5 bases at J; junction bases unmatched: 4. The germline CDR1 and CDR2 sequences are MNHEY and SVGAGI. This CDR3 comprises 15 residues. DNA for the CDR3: TGTGCCAGCAGTTGGACTAGCGGGAGTTGGGAGACCCAGTACTTC. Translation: CASSWTSGSWETQYF.

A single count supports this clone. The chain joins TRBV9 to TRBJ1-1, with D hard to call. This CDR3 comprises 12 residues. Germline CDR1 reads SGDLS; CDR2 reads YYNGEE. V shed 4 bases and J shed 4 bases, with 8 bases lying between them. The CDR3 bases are TGTGCCAGCAGCCTTCGGGGCACTGAAGCTTTCTTT. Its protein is CASSLRGTEAFF.

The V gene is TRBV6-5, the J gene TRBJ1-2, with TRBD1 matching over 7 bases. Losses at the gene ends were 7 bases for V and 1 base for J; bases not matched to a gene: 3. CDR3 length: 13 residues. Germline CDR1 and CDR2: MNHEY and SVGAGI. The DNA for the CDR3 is TGTGCCAGCAAGGGGGCCCTTAACTATGGCTACACCTTC. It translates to CASKGALNYGYTF.

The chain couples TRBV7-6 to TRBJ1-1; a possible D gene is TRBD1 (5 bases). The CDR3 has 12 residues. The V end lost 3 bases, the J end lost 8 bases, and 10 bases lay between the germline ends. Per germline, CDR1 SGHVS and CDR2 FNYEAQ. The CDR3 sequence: CASSLFKGEAFF. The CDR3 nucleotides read TGTGCCAGCAGCTTGTTTAAGGGGGAAGCTTTCTTT.

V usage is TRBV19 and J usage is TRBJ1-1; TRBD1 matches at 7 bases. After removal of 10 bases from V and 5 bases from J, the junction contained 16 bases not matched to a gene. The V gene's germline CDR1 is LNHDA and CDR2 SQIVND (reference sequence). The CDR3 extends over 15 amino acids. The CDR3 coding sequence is TGTGCCACGACAGGGAGTACGGTACCTGAGACTGAAGCTTTCTTT. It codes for CATTGSTVPETEAFF. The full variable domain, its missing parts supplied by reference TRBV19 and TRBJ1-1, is DGGITQSPKYLFRKEGQNVTLSCEQNLNHDAMYWYRQDPGQGLRLIYYSQIVNDFQKGDIAEGYSVSREKKESFPLTVTSAQKNPTAFYLCATTGSTVPETEAFFGQGTRLTVV.

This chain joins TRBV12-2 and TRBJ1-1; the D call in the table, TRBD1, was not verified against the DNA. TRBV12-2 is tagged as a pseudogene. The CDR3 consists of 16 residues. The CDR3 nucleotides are TGTGCAAGTCGCCTGGGACAGGGCGGGGGAGGCACTGAAGCTTTCTTT. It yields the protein CASRLGQGGGGTEAFF.

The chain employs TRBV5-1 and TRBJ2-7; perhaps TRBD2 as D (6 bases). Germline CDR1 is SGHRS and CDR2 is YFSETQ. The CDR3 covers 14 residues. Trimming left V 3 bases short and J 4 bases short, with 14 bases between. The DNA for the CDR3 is TGCGCCAGCAGCTCAAGCGGGCAGGGATACGAGCAGTACTTC. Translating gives CASSSSGQGYEQYF.

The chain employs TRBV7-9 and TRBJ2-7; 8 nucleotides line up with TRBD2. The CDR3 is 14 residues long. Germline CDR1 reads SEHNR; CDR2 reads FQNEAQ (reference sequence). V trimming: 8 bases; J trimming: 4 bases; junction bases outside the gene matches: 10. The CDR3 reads CASLEAGVGYEQYF. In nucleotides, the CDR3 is TGTGCCAGCTTGGAAGCGGGAGTCGGATACGAGCAGTACTTC.

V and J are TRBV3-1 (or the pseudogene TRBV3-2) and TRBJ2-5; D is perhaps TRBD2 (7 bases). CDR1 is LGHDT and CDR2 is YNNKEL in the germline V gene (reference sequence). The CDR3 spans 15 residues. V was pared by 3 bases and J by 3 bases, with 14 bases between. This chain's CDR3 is CASSQPGGLKETQYF. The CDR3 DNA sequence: TGTGCCAGCAGCCAGCCGGGGGGCCTTAAAGAGACCCAGTACTTC.

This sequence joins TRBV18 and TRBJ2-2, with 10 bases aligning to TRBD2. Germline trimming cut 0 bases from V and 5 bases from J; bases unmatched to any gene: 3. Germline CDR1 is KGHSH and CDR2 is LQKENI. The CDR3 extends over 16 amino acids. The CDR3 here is CASSPPLLAGTGELFF. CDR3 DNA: TGTGCCAGCTCACCACCTCTACTAGCGGGGACCGGGGAGCTGTTTTTT.

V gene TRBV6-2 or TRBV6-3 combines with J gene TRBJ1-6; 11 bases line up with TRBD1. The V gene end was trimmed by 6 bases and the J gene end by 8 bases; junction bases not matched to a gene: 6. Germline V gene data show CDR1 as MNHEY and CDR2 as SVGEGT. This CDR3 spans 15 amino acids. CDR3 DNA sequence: TGTGCCAGCAGCTATGGACAGGGGGCATATTCACCCCTCCACTTT. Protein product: CASSYGQGAYSPLHF.

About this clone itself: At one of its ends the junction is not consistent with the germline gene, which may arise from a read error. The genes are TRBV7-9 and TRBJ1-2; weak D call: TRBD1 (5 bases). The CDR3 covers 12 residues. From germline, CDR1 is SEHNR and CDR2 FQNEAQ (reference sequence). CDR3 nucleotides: TGTGCCAGCAGCCCATCAATCGGGGCTCGGGACTTC. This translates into CASSPSIGARDF.

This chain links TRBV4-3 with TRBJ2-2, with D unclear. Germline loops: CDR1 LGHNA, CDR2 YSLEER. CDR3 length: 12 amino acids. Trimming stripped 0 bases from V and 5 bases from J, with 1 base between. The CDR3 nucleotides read TGCGCCAGCAGCCAAGATACCGGGGAGCTGTTTTTT. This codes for CASSQDTGELFF.

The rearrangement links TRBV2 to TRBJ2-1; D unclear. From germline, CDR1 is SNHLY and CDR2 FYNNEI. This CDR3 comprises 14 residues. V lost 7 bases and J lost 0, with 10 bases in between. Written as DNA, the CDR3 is TGTGCCAGCAACTTGTTGAGCTCCTACAATGAGCAGTTCTTC. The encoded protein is CASNLLSSYNEQFF.

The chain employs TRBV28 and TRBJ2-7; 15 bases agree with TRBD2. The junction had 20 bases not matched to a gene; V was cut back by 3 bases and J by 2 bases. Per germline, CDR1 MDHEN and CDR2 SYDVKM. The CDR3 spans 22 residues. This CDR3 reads CASSFFPSPGLAGGPPTYEQYF. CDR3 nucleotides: TGTGCCAGCAGTTTTTTTCCCTCCCCGGGACTAGCGGGAGGCCCCCCTACCTACGAGCAGTACTTC.

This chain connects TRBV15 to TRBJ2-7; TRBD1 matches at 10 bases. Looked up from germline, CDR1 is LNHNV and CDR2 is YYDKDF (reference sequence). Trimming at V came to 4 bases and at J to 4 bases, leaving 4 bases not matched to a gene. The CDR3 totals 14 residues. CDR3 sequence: CATSTGTGVYEQYF. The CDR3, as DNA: TGTGCCACCAGCACCGGGACAGGGGTTTACGAGCAGTACTTC.

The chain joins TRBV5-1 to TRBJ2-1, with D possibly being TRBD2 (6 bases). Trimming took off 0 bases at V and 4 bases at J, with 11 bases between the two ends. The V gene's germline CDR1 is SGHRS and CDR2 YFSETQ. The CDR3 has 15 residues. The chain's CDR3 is CASSLDLAKYNEQFF. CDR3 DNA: TGCGCCAGCAGCTTGGACCTAGCGAAATACAATGAGCAGTTCTTC.

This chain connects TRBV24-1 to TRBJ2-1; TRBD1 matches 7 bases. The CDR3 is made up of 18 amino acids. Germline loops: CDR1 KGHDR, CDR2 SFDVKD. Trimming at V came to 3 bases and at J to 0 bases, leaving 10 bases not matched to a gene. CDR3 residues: CATSDPAPRTGSYNEQFF. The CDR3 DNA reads TGTGCCACCAGTGATCCTGCGCCGAGGACAGGCTCCTACAATGAGCAGTTCTTC.

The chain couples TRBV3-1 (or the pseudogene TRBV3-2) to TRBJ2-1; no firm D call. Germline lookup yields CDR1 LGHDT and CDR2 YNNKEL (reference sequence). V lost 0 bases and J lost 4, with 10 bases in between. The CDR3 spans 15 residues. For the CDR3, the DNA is TGTGCCAGCAGCCAAGATACGTCGGGTTACAATGAGCAGTTCTTC. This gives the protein CASSQDTSGYNEQFF.

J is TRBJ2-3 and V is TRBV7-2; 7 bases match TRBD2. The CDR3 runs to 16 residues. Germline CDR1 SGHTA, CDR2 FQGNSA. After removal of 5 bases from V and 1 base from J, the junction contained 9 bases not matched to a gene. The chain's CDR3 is CASSPVGTSGTDTQYF. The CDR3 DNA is TGTGCCAGCAGCCCCGTAGGTACTAGCGGCACAGATACGCAGTATTTT. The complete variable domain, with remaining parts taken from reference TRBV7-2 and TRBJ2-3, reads GAGVSQSPSNKVTEKGKDVELRCDPISGHTALYWYRQSLGQGLEFLIYFQGNSAPDKSGLPSDRFSAERTGGSVSTLTIQRTQQEDSAVYLCASSPVGTSGTDTQYFGPGTRLTVL.

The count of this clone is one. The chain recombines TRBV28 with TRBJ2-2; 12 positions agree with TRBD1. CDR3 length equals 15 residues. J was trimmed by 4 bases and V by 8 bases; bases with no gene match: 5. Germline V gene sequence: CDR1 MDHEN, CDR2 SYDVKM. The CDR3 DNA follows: TGTGCCAGCGGGACAGGGGGCGCGGGCACCGGGGAGCTGTTTTTT. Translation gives CASGTGGAGTGELFF.

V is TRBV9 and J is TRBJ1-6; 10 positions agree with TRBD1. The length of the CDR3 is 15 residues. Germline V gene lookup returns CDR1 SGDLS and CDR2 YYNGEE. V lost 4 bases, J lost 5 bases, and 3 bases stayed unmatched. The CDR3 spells CASSPGTGDNSPLHF. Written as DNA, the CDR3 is TGTGCCAGCAGCCCTGGGACAGGGGATAATTCACCCCTCCACTTT.

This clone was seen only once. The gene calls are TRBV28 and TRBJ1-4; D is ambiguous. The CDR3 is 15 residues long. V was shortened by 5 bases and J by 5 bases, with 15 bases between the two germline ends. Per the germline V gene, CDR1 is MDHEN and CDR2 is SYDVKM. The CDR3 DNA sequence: TGTGCCAGCAGTAATCCCCCCATCGGAAATGAAAAACTGTTTTTT. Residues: CASSNPPIGNEKLFF.

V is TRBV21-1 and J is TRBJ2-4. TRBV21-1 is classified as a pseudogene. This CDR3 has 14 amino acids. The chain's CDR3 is CARKGRQGMDIQYF. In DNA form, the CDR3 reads TGTGCCAGAAAAGGGAGGCAGGGGATGGACATTCAGTACTTC.

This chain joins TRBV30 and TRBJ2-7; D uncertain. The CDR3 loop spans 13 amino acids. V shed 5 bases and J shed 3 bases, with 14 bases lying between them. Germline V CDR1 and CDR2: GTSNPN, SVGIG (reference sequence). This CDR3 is CAWALEVDYEQYF. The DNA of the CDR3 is TGTGCCTGGGCTCTAGAGGTGGACTACGAGCAGTACTTC.